These 23 T cell receptor beta chains originate from one sample sequenced in a study of shared clonotypes between healthy human individuals. Clones were sequenced by immunoSEQ multiplex PCR, and TCRdb holds only the in-frame ones, with some missing. The sample records approximately 2.5 million clones, approximately 93% being singletons. Specimen: naive CD4+ T cells from PBMCs. The subset: CD45RA+ positively selected. Receptors originate from a man in his late teens or twenties in good health. Some clones in this sample may be carry-over from other donors' samples.

The rearrangement joins TRBV2 to TRBJ2-7; perhaps D is TRBD1 or TRBD2 (6 bases each). V was cut by 8 bases and J by 0 bases, with 14 bases left in between. The CDR3 length is 14 residues. Germline V lookup: CDR1 SNHLY, CDR2 FYNNEI. The CDR3 nucleotides read TGTGCCAGCGGGGGGCACACCAACTCCTACGAGCAGTACTTC. Its translation: CASGGHTNSYEQYF.

The rearrangement uses TRBV6-5 and TRBJ2-7; TRBD1 matches 8 bases. Losses at the gene ends were 4 bases for V and 0 bases for J; bases not matched to a gene: 2. Germline CDR1 and CDR2: MNHEY and SVGAGI. There are 14 residues in the CDR3. The CDR3 sequence: CASSWDRSSYEQYF. CDR3 nucleotide sequence: TGTGCCAGCAGTTGGGACAGGAGCTCCTACGAGCAGTACTTC.

V and J are TRBV5-5 and TRBJ2-3; tentatively, D is TRBD2 (6 bases). CDR1 is SGHKS and CDR2 is YYEKEE in the germline V gene (reference sequence). This CDR3 region has 16 residues. V lost 0 bases to trimming and J lost 1 base, with 12 bases between them. The CDR3 bases are TGTGCCAGCAGCTTGGAAAGGTCTAGCGGCACAGATACGCAGTATTTT. This gives the protein CASSLERSSGTDTQYF.

This clone was observed a single time. The chain combines TRBV7-9 with TRBJ2-3; 12 nucleotides match TRBD2. Germline CDR1 and CDR2: SEHNR and FQNEAQ (reference sequence). The CDR3 covers 16 residues. V lost 4 bases and J lost 5; bases outside the gene matches: 7. The CDR3 DNA is TGTGCCAGCAGCTCCCTAGCGGGAGGGCCCTTAGATACGCAGTATTTT. This sequence encodes CASSSLAGGPLDTQYF.

In this sample, this clone turned up a few times. The rearrangement joins TRBV28 to TRBJ1-3; maybe TRBD1 (6 bases). Trimming removed 5 bases at V and 9 bases at J, with 23 bases between. Germline V gene data show CDR1 as MDHEN and CDR2 as SYDVKM. The CDR3 consists of 16 residues. The chain's CDR3 is CASSARTGKGTSTIYF. The DNA of the CDR3 is TGTGCCAGCAGTGCCAGAACAGGGAAGGGAACTAGCACCATATATTTT.

Of note for this clone: Other nucleotide sequences from this sample produce the same CDR3. The chain carries TRBV9 and TRBJ2-1; possibly TRBD2 for D (5 bases). Germline V gene data show CDR1 as SGDLS and CDR2 as YYNGEE. The V and J ends lost 3 bases and 1 base respectively, with 8 bases between them. The CDR3 extends over 14 amino acids. Written as DNA, the CDR3 is TGTGCCAGCAGCGCGACGGGATCCTACAATGAGCAGTTCTTC. Protein sequence: CASSATGSYNEQFF.

This clone was detected a few times. This sequence joins TRBV23-1 and TRBJ1-4; D remains unclear. TRBV23-1 is noted as an ORF with a role that remains uncertain. The CDR3 covers 15 residues. Trimming left V 3 bases short and J 5 bases short, with 13 bases between. CDR3 in amino acids: CASSQKHCRNEKLFF. The DNA of the CDR3 is TGCGCCAGCAGTCAGAAACATTGTCGAAATGAAAAACTGTTTTTT.

The chain uses TRBV15 and TRBJ2-7; no firm D call. V lost 4 bases and J lost 0, with 7 bases in between. Germline CDR1 reads LNHNV; CDR2 reads YYDKDF (reference sequence). This CDR3 is built from 13 residues. The CDR3 DNA reads TGTGCCACCAGCAAGGTCGGCTCCTACGAGCAGTACTTC. It yields the protein CATSKVGSYEQYF.

The chain's CDR3 is CASSDGPPLKLFF. The DNA for the CDR3 is TGTGCCAGCAGTGATGGACCGCCGCTAAAACTGTTTTTT. V and J are TRBV2 and TRBJ1-4; no firm D call. This CDR3 spans 13 amino acids. Germline V CDR1 and CDR2: SNHLY, FYNNEI. Trimming cost V 3 bases and J 10 bases, with 12 bases left between them.

In the case of this clone: The sample carries other DNA sequences with the same CDR3. The rearrangement uses TRBV19 and TRBJ2-1; possibly TRBD2 for D (5 bases). Trimming cost V 3 bases and J 2 bases, with 8 bases left between them. CDR3 size: 14 residues. CDR1 is LNHDA and CDR2 is SQIVND in the germline V gene (reference sequence). The CDR3 loop reads CASSIAGPYNEQFF. In nucleotides, the CDR3 is TGTGCCAGTAGTATTGCGGGTCCCTACAATGAGCAGTTCTTC.

The V and J genes are TRBV4-3 and TRBJ2-3; D may be TRBD2 (5 bases). This CDR3 spans 15 amino acids. The germline CDR1 and CDR2 sequences are LGHNA and YSLEER. V was clipped by 4 bases and J by 1 base, with 12 bases between them. The CDR3 is CASSRSWGGTDTQYF. As DNA, the CDR3 is TGCGCCAGCAGCCGAAGTTGGGGAGGCACAGATACGCAGTATTTT.

The rearrangement joins TRBV29-1 to TRBJ1-5; 8 bases fit TRBD1. The CDR3 is made up of 12 amino acids. Unmatched junction bases numbered 4, after V lost 4 bases and J lost 8 bases. Germline V lookup: CDR1 SQVTM, CDR2 ANQGSEA. The CDR3 is CSVVDRGKPQHF. Here the CDR3 DNA reads TGCAGCGTTGTAGACAGGGGAAAGCCCCAGCATTTT.

The chain's CDR3 is CAISESNRGYEQYF. In DNA, the CDR3 is TGTGCCATCAGTGAGTCTAACAGGGGATACGAGCAGTACTTC. This sequence joins TRBV10-3 and TRBJ2-7, with 7 bases that match TRBD1. The CDR3 loop spans 14 amino acids. The ends lost 0 bases at V and 4 bases at J; junction bases unmatched: 3. Germline CDR1 is ENHRY and CDR2 is SYGVKD.

This chain connects TRBV5-1 to TRBJ2-1, with D perhaps TRBD1 (5 bases). The CDR3 length is 15 residues. Trimming shortened V by 4 bases and J by 4 bases, and 15 bases separated the two germline ends. Germline V gene lookup returns CDR1 SGHRS and CDR2 YFSETQ. The CDR3 DNA sequence: TGCGCCAGCAGCCCCCCTCTAGGGGTGTACAATGAGCAGTTCTTC. Translating it yields CASSPPLGVYNEQFF.

This chain connects TRBV15 to TRBJ2-3; TRBD2 agrees at 10 bases. The CDR3 contains 19 residues. Trimming took 1 base from V and 5 from J; bases not matched to a gene: 15. Germline-derived CDR1 and CDR2 are LNHNV and YYDKDF (reference sequence). CDR3: CATSRAGQAGGPQRDTQYF. CDR3 in DNA: TGTGCCACCAGCAGAGCCGGTCAAGCGGGAGGGCCCCAGAGAGATACGCAGTATTTT.

Remarks on this clone: The sample contains more than one DNA sequence encoding this CDR3. The chain carries TRBV5-1 and TRBJ2-7; D possibly corresponds to TRBD1 (6 bases). The CDR3 runs to 14 residues. Trimming took off 4 bases at V and 0 bases at J, with 11 bases between the two ends. Germline V lookup: CDR1 SGHRS, CDR2 YFSETQ. CDR3 bases: TGCGCCAGCAGCCTGGGGGCTGGCTCCTACGAGCAGTACTTC. Translated, it gives CASSLGAGSYEQYF.

This chain connects TRBV7-8 to TRBJ2-6; possibly TRBD2 for D (6 bases). Germline values: CDR1 SGHVS, CDR2 FQNEAQ. Trimming cost V 3 bases and J 0 bases, with 9 bases left between them. This CDR3 is built from 16 residues. The CDR3 is CASSFGGFSGANVLTF. CDR3 coding DNA: TGTGCCAGCAGCTTCGGAGGGTTCTCTGGGGCCAACGTCCTGACTTTC.

This chain connects TRBV6-6 to TRBJ2-7; 9 bases map to TRBD1. With 6 bases clipped from V and 2 bases from J, the junction kept 5 bases outside the gene matches. CDR3 length: 14 amino acids. From germline, CDR1 is MNHNY and CDR2 SVGAGI (reference sequence). The CDR3 nucleotides are TGTGCCAGCAGCAACAGGGGGCTTACCTACGAGCAGTACTTC. Translated: CASSNRGLTYEQYF.

The CDR3 spells CASSQEINRVPQHF. In nucleotides, the CDR3 is TGCGCCAGCAGCCAAGAAATTAACCGGGTGCCCCAGCATTTT. The chain recombines TRBV4-1 with TRBJ1-5, with D unresolved. Trimming removed 0 bases at V and 9 bases at J, with 12 bases between. Per the germline V gene, CDR1 is MGHRA and CDR2 is YSYEKL. CDR3 length: 14 amino acids.

The chain is built from TRBV29-1 and TRBJ1-1, with a tentative D call TRBD1 (5 bases). CDR1 SQVTM and CDR2 ANQGSEA come from the germline V gene. CDR3 length: 14 residues. V lost 6 bases, J lost 5 bases, and 19 bases lay in between. CDR3 sequence reads: CSVYQVGGWTEAFF. CDR3 DNA sequence: TGCAGCGTCTACCAGGTTGGGGGATGGACTGAAGCTTTCTTT.

This sequence joins TRBV11-3 and TRBJ1-2, with unresolved D. The CDR3 covers 13 residues. Per the germline V gene, CDR1 is SGHNT and CDR2 is YENEEA. V was clipped by 5 bases and J by 4 bases, with 11 bases between them. The CDR3 sequence is CASSNLRGYGYTF. The CDR3 DNA follows: TGTGCCAGCAGCAACCTGCGAGGCTATGGCTACACCTTC.

Here the CDR3 DNA reads TGCGCCAGCAGCCCAGGGGACAGTAACAATGAGCAGTTCTTC. Translated, it gives CASSPGDSNNEQFF. The chain couples TRBV5-1 to TRBJ2-1, with TRBD1 identical over 7 bases. Germline loops: CDR1 SGHRS, CDR2 YFSETQ. Trimming removed 4 bases from V and 5 bases from J; junction bases left unmatched: 6. The CDR3 has 14 amino acids.

The chain joins TRBV28 to TRBJ1-1; possibly TRBD1 for D (6 bases). Between the trimmed V and J ends, which lost 4 bases and 6 bases, there was a span of 21 bases. Germline V gives CDR1 MDHEN, CDR2 SYDVKM. There are 16 residues in the CDR3. The DNA of the CDR3 is TGTGCCAGCAGTTATCAGGGCTTACAGGGAGTGGCTGAAGCTTTCTTT. This sequence encodes CASSYQGLQGVAEAFF. Together with reference TRBV28 and TRBJ1-1, the CDR3 gives the full variable domain: DVKVTQSSRYLVKRTGEKVFLECVQDMDHENMFWYRQDPGLGLRLIYFSYDVKMKEKGDIPEGYSVSREKKERFSLILESASTNQTSMYLCASSYQGLQGVAEAFFGQGTRLTVV.